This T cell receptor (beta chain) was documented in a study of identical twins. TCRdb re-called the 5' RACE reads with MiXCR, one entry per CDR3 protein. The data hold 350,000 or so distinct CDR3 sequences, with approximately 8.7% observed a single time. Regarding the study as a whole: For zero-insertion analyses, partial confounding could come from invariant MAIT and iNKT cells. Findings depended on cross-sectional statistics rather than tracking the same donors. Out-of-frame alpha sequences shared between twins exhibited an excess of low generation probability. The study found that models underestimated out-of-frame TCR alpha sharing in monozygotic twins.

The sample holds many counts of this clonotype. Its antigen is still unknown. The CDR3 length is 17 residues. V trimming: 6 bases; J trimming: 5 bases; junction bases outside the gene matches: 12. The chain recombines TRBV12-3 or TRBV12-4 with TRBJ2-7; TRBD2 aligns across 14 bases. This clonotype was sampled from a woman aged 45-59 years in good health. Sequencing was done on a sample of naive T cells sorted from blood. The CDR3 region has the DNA TGTGCCAGCAGCCCCCGGGGACTAGCGGGAGCTACCCACGAGCAGTACTTC. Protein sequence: CASSPRGLAGATHEQYF.